This TCR beta chain was captured by sequencing in a study of blood T cell repertoires in COVID-19 (dated by TCRdb to about 2020). A note on the overall study: Samples covering the acute and convalescent phases of COVID-19 were provided by collaborators in the United States, Italy and Spain. The repertoires were made available in a free public database intended to serve as a resource for research on the immune response to SARS-CoV-2. The prospective study material was composed of cDNA or gDNA derived from T cells, B-cell-depleted T cells, or PBMCs. Samples were obtained from the ongoing ImmuneRACE study (first 160 participants) and from 1,254 subjects provided by 6 global collaborators. Sample metadata almost always included a de-identified subject ID, COVID-19 status, age in years and sex. The dataset comprised deeply sampled blood TCRbeta repertoires from subjects exposed to, actively infected with, or recovered from COVID-19. Where HLA class I and class II types were available, the types were taken from metadata supplied by the sample provider, not from assay-based typing.

At one collaborating source in Seattle, patients were enrolled during active infection and were followed longitudinally through the course of disease. Each collaborating institution followed its own protocols to collect whole blood in K2EDTA tubes. Collaborator samples were shipped for TCRbeta analysis as frozen whole blood, isolated PBMCs, or DNA extracted from either sample type. The immunoSEQ Assay, a bias-controlled multiplex PCR, was used to amplify TCRbeta CDR3 regions from genomic DNA. On the authors' methods: The number of nucleated cells in each sample was estimated from the amplification of reference gene primers within the assay. To quantify the absolute abundance of each unique TCRbeta CDR3 rearrangement, sequence reads were collapsed and filtered. Productive Simpson clonality was computed per sample as the square root of Simpson's diversity index over productive rearrangements. The clones in this table, taken by TCRdb from immuneACCESS, are in-frame only. Not every clone is retained; where verified, under half of the shortfall comes from an unresolved V gene, and the cause of the rest is unknown. For V, J and clone size, that table is used; D and trimming come from the DNA. This sample is represented by around 360,000 clones; around 87% of them were singletons. The ten largest account for 8% to 13% of the sample.

Based on the germline V gene (reference sequence), the CDR1 and CDR2 sequences are GTSNPN and SVGIG. V is pared back by 5 bases and J by 8 bases, with 8 bases lying between the germline termini. CDR3 length: 10 amino acids, cysteine to phenylalanine. The only DNA kept is the CDR3, 30 bases in frame from the first base. The research as a whole found: How much clinical and demographic metadata was included differed by source and by participant, and the metadata was provided uncurated.

Concerning this clone itself: Its antigen is currently not known. The input lacks base qualities; no much larger clone sits a single base away.

Sequencing was performed on peripheral blood. The chain joins TRBV30 to TRBJ2-3; TRBD2 is possibly the D segment (6 matching bases). The clonotype was recovered from a woman aged 30 to 39 with COVID-19, enrolled during active disease. The nucleotide sequence reads TGTGCCTGGCGGAGGGGTACGCAGTATTTT. It translates to CAWRRGTQYF.